One and the same sample provided the 2 T cell receptor beta chains below, sequenced in a study of blood T cell repertoires in COVID-19. The repertoire was sequenced with immunoSEQ multiplex PCR; TCRdb's copy has only in-frame clones and lacks some. The sample carries fewer than 15,000 clones, 85% to 90% recorded once. The sample consisted of peripheral blood. Receptors originate from a woman aged 70-85 years in a cohort sampled during active or convalescent COVID-19.

V usage is TRBV9 and J usage is TRBJ2-1, with D possibly matching TRBD1 (5 bases). The CDR3 totals 17 residues. Germline V lookup: CDR1 SGDLS, CDR2 YYNGEE. V lost 3 bases, J lost 3 bases, and 19 bases lay in between. The CDR3 nucleotides read TGTGCCAGCAGCGCGACACTACAGGCTTTCCTCTACAATGAGCAGTTCTTC. Translating gives CASSATLQAFLYNEQFF.

CDR3 residues: CASSLGGSMNTEAFF. As DNA, the CDR3 is TGTGCCAGCAGCTTAGGGGGCAGTATGAACACTGAAGCTTTCTTT. This chain joins TRBV11-2 and TRBJ1-1, with D possibly matching TRBD1 (5 bases). The germline V gene has CDR1 SGHAT and CDR2 FQNNGV. The CDR3 spans 15 residues. Between the trimmed V and J ends, which lost 1 base and 0 bases, there was a span of 9 bases.